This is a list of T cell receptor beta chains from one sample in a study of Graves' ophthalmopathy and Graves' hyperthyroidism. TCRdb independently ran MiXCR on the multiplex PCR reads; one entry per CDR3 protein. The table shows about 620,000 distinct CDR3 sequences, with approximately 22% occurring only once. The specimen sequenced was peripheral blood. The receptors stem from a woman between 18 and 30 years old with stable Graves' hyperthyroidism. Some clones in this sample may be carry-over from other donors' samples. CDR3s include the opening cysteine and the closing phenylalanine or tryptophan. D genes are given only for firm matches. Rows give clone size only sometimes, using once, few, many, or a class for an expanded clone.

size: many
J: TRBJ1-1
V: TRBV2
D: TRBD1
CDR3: CASRNRGGTEAFF
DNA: TGTGCCAGCAGAAACAGGGGAGGCACTGAAGCTTTCTTT

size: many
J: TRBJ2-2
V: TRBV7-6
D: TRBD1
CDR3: CASSLGVGQGANTGELFF
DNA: TGTGCCAGCAGCTTAGGTGTGGGACAGGGAGCCAACACCGGGGAGCTGTTTTTT

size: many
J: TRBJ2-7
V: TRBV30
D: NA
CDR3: CAYGTSGYEQYF
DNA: TGTGCCTACGGGACTTCCGGGTACGAGCAGTACTTC

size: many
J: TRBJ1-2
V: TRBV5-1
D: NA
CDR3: CASSLETTASYGYTF
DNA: TGCGCCAGCAGCCTGGAGACGACAGCCAGCTATGGCTACACCTTC

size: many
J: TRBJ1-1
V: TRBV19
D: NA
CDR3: CASSIGAGANTEAFF
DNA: TGTGCCAGTAGTATAGGCGCGGGGGCGAACACTGAAGCTTTCTTT

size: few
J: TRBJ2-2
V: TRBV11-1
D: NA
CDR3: CASSLVGGLWSTGELFF
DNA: TGTGCCAGCAGCTTAGTCGGCGGCCTATGGTCCACCGGGGAGCTGTTTTTT

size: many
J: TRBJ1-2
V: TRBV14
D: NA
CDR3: CASSQAETYGYTF
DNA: TGTGCCAGCAGCCAAGCAGAAACTTATGGCTACACCTTC

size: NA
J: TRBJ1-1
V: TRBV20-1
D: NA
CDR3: CSARDRTRGSKGTEAFF
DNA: TGCAGTGCTAGAGACAGGACGAGGGGTTCGAAGGGGACTGAAGCTTTCTTT

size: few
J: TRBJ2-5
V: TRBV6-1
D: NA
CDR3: CASSGIWVQETQYF
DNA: TGTGCCAGCAGTGGGATTTGGGTCCAAGAGACCCAGTACTTC

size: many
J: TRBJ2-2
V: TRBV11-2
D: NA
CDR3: CASSHTGPNTGELFF
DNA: TGTGCCAGCAGCCACACCGGGCCTAACACCGGGGAGCTGTTTTTT

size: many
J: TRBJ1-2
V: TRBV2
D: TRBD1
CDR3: CASSEAGAGTAYGYTF
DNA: TGTGCCAGCAGTGAAGCTGGGGCCGGGACAGCCTATGGCTACACCTTC

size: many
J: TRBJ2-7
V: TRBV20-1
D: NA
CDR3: CSAQVGAGGHEQYF
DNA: TGCAGTGCCCAGGTCGGGGCGGGTGGGCACGAGCAGTACTTC

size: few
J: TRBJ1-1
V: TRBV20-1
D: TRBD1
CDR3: CSALNLPGQGLGNKNTEAFF
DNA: TGCAGTGCTCTCAACTTACCGGGACAGGGTTTGGGTAACAAGAACACTGAAGCTTTCTTT

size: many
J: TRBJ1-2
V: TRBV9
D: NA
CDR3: CASSVGTEDGYTF
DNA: TGTGCCAGCAGCGTAGGTACGGAGGATGGCTACACCTTC

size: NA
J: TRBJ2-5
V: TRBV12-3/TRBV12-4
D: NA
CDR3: CASSQLDDDRADQETQYF
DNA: TGTGCCAGCAGTCAACTCGACGACGATAGAGCGGACCAAGAGACCCAGTACTTC

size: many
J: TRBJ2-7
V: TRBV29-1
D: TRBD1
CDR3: CSVTQGAGTYEQYF
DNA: TGCAGCGTTACCCAGGGGGCGGGGACGTACGAGCAGTACTTC

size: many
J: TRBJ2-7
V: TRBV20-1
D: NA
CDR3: CSARVGGGAGYEQYF
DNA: TGCAGTGCTAGAGTGGGGGGGGGCGCAGGATACGAGCAGTACTTC

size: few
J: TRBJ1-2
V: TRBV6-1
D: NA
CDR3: CASSESTPYGYTF
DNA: TGTGCCAGCAGTGAATCAACACCCTATGGCTACACCTTC

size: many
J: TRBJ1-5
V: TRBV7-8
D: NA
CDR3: CASSSSNNIQPQHF
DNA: TGTGCCAGCAGCTCTAGTAACAACATCCAGCCCCAGCATTTT

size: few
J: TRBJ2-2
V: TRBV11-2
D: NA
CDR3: CASSPSLLLSATGELFF
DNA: TGTGCCAGCAGCCCCTCGTTACTATTATCGGCCACCGGGGAGCTGTTTTTT

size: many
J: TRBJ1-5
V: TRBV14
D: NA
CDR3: CASSQLLSRGSKSVSNQPQHF
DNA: TGTGCCAGCAGCCAATTACTTTCGAGAGGATCCAAATCCGTTAGCAATCAGCCCCAGCATTTT

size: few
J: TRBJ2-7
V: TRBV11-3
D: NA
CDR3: CASSLWVSGAYEQYF
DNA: TGTGCCAGCAGCTTATGGGTATCGGGAGCCTACGAGCAGTACTTC

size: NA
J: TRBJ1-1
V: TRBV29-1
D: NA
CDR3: CSAVNQKNTEAFF
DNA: TGCAGCGCCGTTAATCAGAAGAACACTGAAGCTTTCTTT

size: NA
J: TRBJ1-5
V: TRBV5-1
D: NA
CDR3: CASSLAGGSYQPQHF
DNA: TGCGCCAGCAGCTTGGCCGGAGGTAGCTATCAGCCCCAGCATTTT

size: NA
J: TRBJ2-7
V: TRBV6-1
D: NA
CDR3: CASSEAPSYEQYF
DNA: TGTGCCAGCAGTGAGGCCCCCTCCTACGAGCAGTACTTC

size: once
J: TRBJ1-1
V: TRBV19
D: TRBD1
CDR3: CASSMGHRGLNTEAFF
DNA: TGTGCCAGTAGTATGGGCCACAGGGGCCTGAACACTGAAGCTTTCTTT

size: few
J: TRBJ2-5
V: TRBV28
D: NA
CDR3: CASNGAETQYF
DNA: TGTGCCAGCAACGGGGCAGAGACCCAGTACTTC

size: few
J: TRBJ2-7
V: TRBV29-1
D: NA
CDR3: CSVRWGLYEQYF
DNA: TGCAGCGTTAGGTGGGGTCTCTACGAGCAGTACTTC

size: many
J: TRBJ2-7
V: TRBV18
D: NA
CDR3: CASSPLEQRSYEQYF
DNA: TGTGCCAGCTCACCGTTGGAACAACGTTCCTACGAGCAGTACTTC

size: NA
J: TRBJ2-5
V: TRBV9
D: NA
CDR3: CASTLGGGRGETQYF
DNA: TGTGCCAGCACCCTAGGGGGGGGGCGTGGAGAGACCCAGTACTTC

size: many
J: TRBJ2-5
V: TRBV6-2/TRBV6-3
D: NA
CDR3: CASSYGIVGGQETQYF
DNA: TGTGCCAGCAGTTACGGAATAGTAGGGGGCCAAGAGACCCAGTACTTC

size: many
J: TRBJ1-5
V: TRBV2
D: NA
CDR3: CASRPQGLSNQPQHF
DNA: TGTGCCAGCAGACCCCAGGGACTTAGCAATCAGCCCCAGCATTTT

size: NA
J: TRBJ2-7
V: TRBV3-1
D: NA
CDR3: CASSQGIGGAYEQYF
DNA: TGTGCCAGCAGCCAAGGGATAGGCGGCGCCTACGAGCAGTACTTC

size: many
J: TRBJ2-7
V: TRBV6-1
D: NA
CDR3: CASRAGFSYEQYF
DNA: TGTGCCAGCAGAGCAGGGTTCTCCTACGAGCAGTACTTC

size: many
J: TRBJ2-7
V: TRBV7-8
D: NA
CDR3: CASSRFRSYEQYF
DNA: TGTGCCAGCAGCCGCTTTAGGTCCTACGAGCAGTACTTC

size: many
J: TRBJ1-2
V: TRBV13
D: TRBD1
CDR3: CASSSAGQNKNYGYTF
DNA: TGTGCCAGCAGCTCAGCGGGACAGAATAAAAACTATGGCTACACCTTC

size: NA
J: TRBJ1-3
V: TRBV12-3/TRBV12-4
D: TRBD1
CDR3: CASSRQGSSNTIYF
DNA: TGTGCCAGCAGTCGACAGGGATCCTCAAACACCATATATTTT

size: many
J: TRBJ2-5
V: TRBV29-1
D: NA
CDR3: CSVGGGGQETQYF
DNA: TGCAGCGTTGGGGGAGGGGGACAAGAGACCCAGTACTTC

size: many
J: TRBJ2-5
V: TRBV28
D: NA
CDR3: CASSLIGRRSETQYF
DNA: TGTGCCAGCAGTTTGATAGGGCGTCGCTCGGAGACCCAGTACTTC

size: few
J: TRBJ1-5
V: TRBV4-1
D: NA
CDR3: CASSHSGIQPQHF
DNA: TGCGCCAGCAGCCATTCAGGAATACAGCCCCAGCATTTT

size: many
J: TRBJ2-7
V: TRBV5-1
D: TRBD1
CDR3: CASSVAGTGPYEQYF
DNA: TGCGCCAGCAGCGTCGCCGGGACAGGGCCCTACGAGCAGTACTTC

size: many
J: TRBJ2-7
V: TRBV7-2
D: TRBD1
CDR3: CASSLGTGGSYEQYF
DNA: TGTGCCAGCAGCTTAGGGACAGGGGGATCCTACGAGCAGTACTTC

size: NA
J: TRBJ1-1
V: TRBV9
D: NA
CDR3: CASSGSTENTEAFF
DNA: TGTGCCAGCAGCGGATCGACAGAAAACACTGAAGCTTTCTTT

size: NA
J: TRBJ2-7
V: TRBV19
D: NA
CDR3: CASSRGDTLYEQYF
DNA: TGTGCCAGTAGTAGGGGGGACACCCTCTACGAGCAGTACTTC

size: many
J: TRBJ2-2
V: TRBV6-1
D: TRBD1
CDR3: CASRTTGGNTGELFF
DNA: TGTGCCAGCAGAACGACAGGGGGCAACACCGGGGAGCTGTTTTTT

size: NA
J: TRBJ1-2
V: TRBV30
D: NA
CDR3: CAWSGVRGDRYTF
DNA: TGTGCCTGGAGTGGGGTAAGGGGGGACCGCTACACCTTC

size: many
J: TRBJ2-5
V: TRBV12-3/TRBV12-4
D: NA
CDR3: CASSLEFSGRQETQYF
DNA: TGTGCCAGCAGTTTAGAGTTCTCGGGGAGACAAGAGACCCAGTACTTC

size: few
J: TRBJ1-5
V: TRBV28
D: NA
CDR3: CASSRQPQHF
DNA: TGTGCCAGCAGTCGACAGCCCCAGCATTTT

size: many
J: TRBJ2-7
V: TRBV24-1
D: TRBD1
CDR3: CATRVGDRSPYEQYF
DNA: TGTGCCACGAGGGTCGGGGACAGGAGCCCCTACGAGCAGTACTTC

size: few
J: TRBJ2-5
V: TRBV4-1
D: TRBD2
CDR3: CASSQVSQRGQETQYF
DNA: TGCGCCAGCAGCCAAGTATCCCAGCGGGGCCAAGAGACCCAGTACTTC